This T cell receptor (beta chain) was identified in a study of cytomegalovirus exposure and HLA in healthy donors. Study as a whole: Genotyping showed around 80% of about 370 donors falling in the Caucasian-associated ancestry cluster. Notes on the study in general: Sequencing likely generated an artifact that appeared as a cluster of highly shared sequence variants. The presence/absence work took it that sequencing depth was about the same across donors.

The study ran its PCR with 60 Vbeta and 13 Jbeta primers. Data came from immunoSEQ multiplex PCR; TCRdb stores just in-frame clones and leaves some out. This sample has around 180,000 clones; roughly 80% occur once, and the top ten carry less than 3%. The ends lost 3 bases at V and 2 bases at J; junction bases unmatched: 4. The CDR3 is made up of 14 amino acids. Germline CDR1 reads SGHNT; CDR2 reads YYREEE (reference sequence). About this clone itself: No antigen is known for it.

This clonotype originated in a male donor in good health and CMV-seronegative. This sequence joins TRBV5-4 and TRBJ2-5; 7 positions match TRBD1. The sample consisted of PBMCs. This CDR3 is CASSSGQLQETQYF. The DNA of the CDR3 is TGTGCCAGCAGCTCGGGACAGTTGCAAGAGACCCAGTACTTC.